The 8 T cell receptor beta chains reported below all come from one sample, sequenced in a study of CD8 T cells in Susac syndrome. Random hexamers were used to reverse transcribe 0.5 to 1 ug of RNA. TCRdb reprocessed the immunoSEQ multiplex PCR reads with MiXCR, giving one entry per CDR3 protein. The sample has roughly 140,000 distinct CDR3 sequences, 94% seen once. Source material: CD8+ T cells from PBMCs. These receptors all stem from a human donor in good health.

The genes are TRBV28 and TRBJ2-6, with TRBD1 as a possible D gene (6 bases). CDR1 is MDHEN, CDR2 SYDVKM, per germline. Trimming left V 10 bases short and J 4 bases short, with 14 bases between. The CDR3 totals 14 residues. CDR3 residues: CAISQGSGANVLTF. The CDR3 DNA follows: TGTGCCATCTCACAGGGATCCGGGGCCAACGTCCTGACTTTC.

The CDR3 sequence is CASSPAVEQFF. The CDR3 region has the DNA TGTGCCAGCAGTCCAGCAGTGGAGCAGTTCTTC. This rearrangement joins TRBV14 to TRBJ2-1; D is unclear. The germline gives CDR1 SGHDN, CDR2 FVKESK. V was clipped by 6 bases and J by 10 bases, with 10 bases between them. CDR3 length equals 11 residues.

This chain connects TRBV4-3 to TRBJ2-2; TRBD1 might be the D (6 bases). The CDR3 runs 16 residues. Germline assignment: CDR1 LGHNA and CDR2 YSLEER. With 4 bases removed from V and 4 bases from J, the gap between germline ends came to 16 bases. The CDR3 is CASSPAGVWGTGELFF. In DNA, the CDR3 is TGCGCCAGCAGCCCGGCAGGGGTATGGGGCACCGGGGAGCTGTTTTTT.

The CDR3 loop reads CASSFSAGGYEQYF. CDR3 nucleotides: TGTGCCAGCAGTTTTTCTGCAGGGGGCTACGAGCAGTACTTC. The rearrangement links TRBV28 to TRBJ2-7; 7 nucleotides align to TRBD1. The CDR3 loop spans 14 amino acids. CDR1 and CDR2 (germline): MDHEN, SYDVKM. The V segment lost 3 bases and the J segment 3 bases; nucleotides outside the gene matches: 5.

J is TRBJ2-3 and V is TRBV5-4, with D uncertain. The germline V and J ends were trimmed by 3 bases and 4 bases, with 9 bases remaining between them. The CDR3 is 13 residues long. Germline V gene data show CDR1 as SGHNT and CDR2 as YYREEE (reference sequence). CDR3 region: CASSSEFADTQYF. CDR3 DNA: TGTGCCAGCAGCTCGGAGTTCGCAGATACGCAGTATTTT. Full variable domain (rest looked up from reference TRBV5-4 and TRBJ2-3): ETGVTQSPTHLIKTRGQQVTLRCSSQSGHNTVSWYQQALGQGPQFIFQYYREEENGRGNFPPRFSGLQFPNYSSELNVNALELDDSALYLCASSSEFADTQYFGPGTRLTVL.

The rearrangement uses TRBV27 and TRBJ2-7, with D unclear. The CDR3 has 13 residues. Trimming left V 5 bases short and J 5 bases short, with 13 bases between. The germline V gene encodes CDR1 MNHEY and CDR2 SMNVEV (reference sequence). The CDR3 DNA reads as TGTGCCAGCAGTCCCGGCCGGCGAGACGAGCAGTACTTC. It specifies CASSPGRRDEQYF.

The chain is built from TRBV28 and TRBJ2-1; D possibly matches TRBD1 or TRBD2 (6 bases each). Germline CDR1 reads MDHEN; CDR2 reads SYDVKM. The ends were cut back, 8 bases at V and 8 bases at J, with 10 bases in the middle. The CDR3 is made up of 11 amino acids. The CDR3 DNA follows: TGTGCCAGCCAAAGGGGGGATGAGCAGTTCTTC. This encodes CASQRGDEQFF.

The rearrangement links TRBV6-5 to TRBJ2-1; possible D gene TRBD1, 8 bases. V lost 6 bases and J 9 bases, leaving 12 bases between the germline ends. CDR3 length: 12 residues. Germline CDR1 reads MNHEY; CDR2 reads SVGAGI. CDR3 bases: TGTGCCAGCAGGACAGGGGAGGGTGAGCAGTTCTTC. This translates into CASRTGEGEQFF.